This TCR beta chain stems from a study of cytomegalovirus exposure and HLA in healthy donors. Study-level background: A data release that came early held 75 million to 85 million unique TCRs from HLA-typed donors. Points from the study as a whole: Fewer N-insertions than the approximately 700-donor mean were reportedly shown by an Asian-associated ancestry cluster in a later analysis. The study labeled under 200 TCR beta chains cytomegalovirus-associated. Rare TCR sequences predominated, though certain public TCRs were found in many donors.

As for this clone: What it recognizes is unknown.

V lost 4 bases to trimming and J lost 0 bases, with 12 bases between them. Germline V CDR1 and CDR2: SQVTM, ANQGSEA. This CDR3 comprises 14 residues. Both 60 Vbeta primers and 13 Jbeta primers went into the PCR. Clones were read by immunoSEQ multiplex PCR, and TCRdb kept only the in-frame ones, dropping some. Of 75,000 to 100,000 clones listed, around 77% are singletons. Input material: PBMCs. The receptor was derived from a middle-aged man in good health and CMV-seronegative. V and J are TRBV29-1 and TRBJ1-1, with D unclear. CDR3 coding DNA: TGCAGCGTTGGTGGTACCAGAATGAACACTGAAGCTTTCTTT. Protein: CSVGGTRMNTEAFF.